Sequencing of this T cell receptor beta chain was carried out in a study of blood T cell repertoires in COVID-19. The assay was immunoSEQ multiplex PCR, and TCRdb's table has in-frame clones only and misses some. The sample includes some 200,000 clones, 84% of them seen just once. This CDR3 is built from 15 residues. V lost 5 bases and J 0 bases, leaving 13 bases between the germline ends. The germline CDR1 and CDR2 sequences are LNHNV and YYDKDF (reference sequence). The chain is built from TRBV15 and TRBJ1-1, with D possibly being TRBD1 (5 bases). The sample taken for sequencing was peripheral blood. This clonotype originated in a woman aged 40-49 years who had recovered from COVID-19. The CDR3 here is CATSGGVGLNTEAFF. The CDR3 coding sequence is TGTGCCACCAGCGGGGGGGTGGGGCTGAACACTGAAGCTTTCTTT.